Below, 13 T cell receptor beta chains from the same sample are listed, as sequenced in a study of blood T cells in healthy people across ages. Primers used in a second PCR of roughly 7 to 12 cycles were a sample-barcoded 5' primer and a J-beta primer mix. Each CDR3 protein gets one entry after TCRdb re-called the 5' RACE reads with MiXCR. The data show about 580,000 distinct CDR3 sequences, around 50% seen once. Sequencing input: blood. The receptors originated from a man at least 80 years old in good health.

The chain links TRBV5-1 to TRBJ2-5, with D uncertain. Germline V gives CDR1 SGHRS, CDR2 YFSETQ. The CDR3 has 13 residues. V lost 4 bases and J 5 bases, leaving 12 bases between the germline ends. The CDR3 sequence is CASSVALDETQYF. The DNA of the CDR3 is TGCGCCAGCAGCGTGGCCCTGGATGAGACCCAGTACTTC.

The DNA for the CDR3 is TGTGCCAGCAGCAACTCCGGGACTAGGCTCGAGCAGTACTTC. It codes for CASSNSGTRLEQYF. The V and J genes are TRBV7-2 and TRBJ2-5, with 8 bases identical to TRBD2. The J call may be faulty, since TRBJ2-7 better matches the DNA end. The germline V gene has CDR1 SGHTA and CDR2 FQGNSA. The CDR3 length is 14 residues.

Points on this clonotype: Sequence at one end of the junction differs from germline and may be a read error. The chain employs TRBV7-2 and TRBJ2-1; 9 bases are a match to TRBD2. The CDR3 consists of 17 residues. The germline V gene encodes CDR1 SGHTA and CDR2 FQGNSA. The CDR3 DNA reads TGTGCCTGCAGCTTTTTCCTAGCGGGGTTATCTAGCAATGAGCAGTTCTTC. It encodes CACSFFLAGLSSNEQFF.

This clonotype turned up a few times. The J gene is TRBJ1-5, the V gene TRBV7-9; the D is unclear. This CDR3 has 15 residues. Looked up from germline, CDR1 is SEHNR and CDR2 is FQNEAQ (reference sequence). Deletions cut 1 base from V and 0 bases from J, with 7 bases between. CDR3: CASSLGGNSNQPQHF. The DNA for the CDR3 is TGTGCCAGCAGCTTAGGCGGGAATAGCAATCAGCCCCAGCATTTT.

The CDR3 region has the DNA TGCAGCGCAACCGACAGTAACTATGGCTACACCTTC. It specifies CSATDSNYGYTF. This rearrangement joins TRBV29-1 to TRBJ1-2, with D possibly being TRBD1 (5 bases). The CDR3 is made up of 12 amino acids. V was cut by 7 bases and J by 1 base, with 10 bases left in between. Germline V gene lookup returns CDR1 SQVTM and CDR2 ANQGSEA.

This chain links TRBV6-2 or TRBV6-3 with TRBJ2-5; D possibly corresponds to TRBD2 (5 bases). The DNA matches TRBJ2-7 better at its end, which makes the J call doubtful. CDR1 is MNHEY and CDR2 is SVGEGT in the germline V gene. The CDR3 sequence is 13 residues long. The CDR3 spells CASSYVSGIEQYF. The DNA for the CDR3 is TGTGCCAGCAGTTACGTTTCGGGGATCGAGCAGTACTTC.

This clonotype was observed a few times. V usage is TRBV20-1 and J usage is TRBJ2-5; perhaps D is TRBD1 or TRBD2 (6 bases each). The CDR3 totals 15 residues. V was clipped by 0 bases and J by 5 bases, with 16 bases between them. Germline loops: CDR1 DFQATT, CDR2 SNEGSKA (reference sequence). DNA of the CDR3: TGCAGTGCTAGAGACCGGGCTAGGGGGAGGGAGACCCAGTACTTC. It translates to CSARDRARGRETQYF.

The V and J genes are TRBV7-9 and TRBJ2-5; D is perhaps TRBD2 (6 bases). CDR3 length: 16 residues. Germline CDR1 reads SEHNR; CDR2 reads FQNEAQ (reference sequence). With 5 bases removed from V and 3 bases from J, the gap between germline ends came to 19 bases. The CDR3 loop is CASSPGVRPKKETQYF. CDR3 DNA: TGTGCCAGCAGCCCGGGGGTCAGACCGAAAAAAGAGACCCAGTACTTC. Full variable domain (remainder filled in from reference TRBV7-9 and TRBJ2-5): DTGVSQNPRHKITKRGQNVTFRCDPISEHNRLYWYRQTLGQGPEFLTYFQNEAQLEKSRLLSDRFSAERPKGSFSTLEIQRTEQGDSAMYLCASSPGVRPKKETQYFGPGTRLLVL.

This clonotype has only a few counts. This chain uses TRBV2 with TRBJ2-3; D not certain. V was pared by 3 bases and J by 7 bases, with 17 bases between. Germline V CDR1 and CDR2: SNHLY, FYNNEI. The length of the CDR3 is 15 residues. The CDR3 DNA sequence: TGTGCCAGCAGTGAGGCTAGTGCTCTCTCCCATACGCAGTATTTT. This codes for CASSEASALSHTQYF.

The chain is built from TRBV6-5 and TRBJ2-1; TRBD1 aligns across 7 bases. V gave up 0 bases and J gave up 5 bases; unmatched junction bases: 7. CDR3 length: 16 residues. The germline gives CDR1 MNHEY, CDR2 SVGAGI. CDR3 sequence: CASSYSAGQVNNEQFF. In nucleotides, the CDR3 is TGTGCCAGCAGTTACTCCGCAGGACAGGTTAACAATGAGCAGTTCTTC.

There are many counts of this clonotype. V gene TRBV6-6 combines with J gene TRBJ2-1; 8 bases align to TRBD2. J gave up 7 bases and V 2 bases, and 4 bases lay outside the gene matches. CDR1 MNHNY and CDR2 SVGAGI come from the germline V gene (reference sequence). The CDR3 is 14 residues long. The CDR3, as DNA: TGTGCCAGCAGTTACCGGCGGGAGGCTAATGAGCAGTTCTTC. Protein product: CASSYRREANEQFF.

The chain is built from TRBV7-2 and TRBJ1-5; 7 nucleotides align to TRBD1. The CDR3 is 15 amino acids. Germline-derived CDR1 and CDR2 are SGHTA and FQGNSA. V dropped 3 bases and J dropped 7; count of bases not matched to a gene: 9. CDR3 sequence: CASSLLEGAGQPQHF. The DNA of the CDR3 is TGTGCCAGCAGCTTGCTGGAGGGGGCAGGACAGCCCCAGCATTTT.

This clonotype was seen a few times. The CDR3 region has the DNA TGTGCCAGCAGCCGAAGGAAGTATTCCGGGACAGGGCATACCTACGAGCAGTACTTC. This translates into CASSRRKYSGTGHTYEQYF. The V call is TRBV12-3 or TRBV12-4, the J call TRBJ2-7; 9 positions agree with TRBD1. V dropped 6 bases and J dropped 2; count of bases not matched to a gene: 20. The CDR3 length is 19 residues.